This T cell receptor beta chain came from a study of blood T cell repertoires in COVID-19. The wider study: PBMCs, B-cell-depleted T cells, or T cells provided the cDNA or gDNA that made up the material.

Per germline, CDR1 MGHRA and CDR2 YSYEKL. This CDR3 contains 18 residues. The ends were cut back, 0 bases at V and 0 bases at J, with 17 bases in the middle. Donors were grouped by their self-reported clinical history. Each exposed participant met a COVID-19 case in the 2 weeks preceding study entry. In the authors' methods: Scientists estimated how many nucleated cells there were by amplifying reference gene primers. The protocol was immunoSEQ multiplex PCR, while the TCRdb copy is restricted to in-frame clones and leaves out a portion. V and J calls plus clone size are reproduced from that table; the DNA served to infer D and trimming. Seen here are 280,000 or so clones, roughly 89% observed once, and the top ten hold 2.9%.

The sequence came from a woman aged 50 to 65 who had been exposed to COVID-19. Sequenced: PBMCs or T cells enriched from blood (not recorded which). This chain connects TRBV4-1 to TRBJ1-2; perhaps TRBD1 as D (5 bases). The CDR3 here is CASSQDRLSGVANYGYTF. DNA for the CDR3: TGCGCCAGCAGCCAAGATCGGCTCTCGGGGGTAGCTAACTATGGCTACACCTTC.